These T cell receptor beta chains were read from a single sample in a study of STAT5B mutations in CD4+ large granular lymphocyte leukemia. Data came from immunoSEQ multiplex PCR; TCRdb stores just in-frame clones and leaves some out. The data show 500 or so clones, 55% to 70% seen once. The sequenced sample consisted of PBMCs. The source is a woman of 80 years or more with CD4+ T-cell large granular lymphocyte leukemia. CDR3s include the opening cysteine and the closing phenylalanine or tryptophan. The D gene is left open where the match is weak. Size values are once, few and many counts, or a class for expanded clones, and some rows have none.

abundance: .
d_gene: .
v_gene: TRBV5-1
j_gene: TRBJ1-5
CDR3nt: TGCGCCAGCAGCTTGGAGGGATTCGGCAATCAGCCCCAGCATTTT
CDR3aa: CASSLEGFGNQPQHF

abundance: .
d_gene: TRBD1
v_gene: TRBV11-2
j_gene: TRBJ1-3
CDR3nt: TGTGCCAGCAGCTGGAGGGGTCTAGGGGGCGCGGGAAACACCATATATTTT
CDR3aa: CASSWRGLGGAGNTIYF

abundance: .
d_gene: .
v_gene: TRBV6-5
j_gene: TRBJ1-2
CDR3nt: TGTGCCAGCAGTCCAGGAGGACCAGGCGGAGGTGGCTACACCTTC
CDR3aa: CASSPGGPGGGGYTF

abundance: .
d_gene: .
v_gene: TRBV28
j_gene: TRBJ2-1
CDR3nt: TGTGCCAGCAGCGAAGGAATGGGGAACTACAATGAGCAGTTCTTC
CDR3aa: CASSEGMGNYNEQFF

abundance: .
d_gene: .
v_gene: TRBV6-5
j_gene: TRBJ2-1
CDR3nt: TGTGCCAGCAGTTATCTTAGCGGACTCTCCTACAATGAGCAGTTCTTC
CDR3aa: CASSYLSGLSYNEQFF

abundance: .
d_gene: .
v_gene: TRBV5-1
j_gene: TRBJ2-2
CDR3nt: TGCGCCAGCAGCTTGTGGGCGAACACCGGGGAGCTGTTTTTT
CDR3aa: CASSLWANTGELFF

abundance: .
d_gene: TRBD1
v_gene: TRBV9
j_gene: TRBJ2-2
CDR3nt: TGTGCCAGCAGCGTGGGGACAGTAGACACCGGGGAGCTGTTTTTT
CDR3aa: CASSVGTVDTGELFF

abundance: few
d_gene: .
v_gene: TRBV5-1
j_gene: TRBJ1-1
CDR3nt: TGCGCCAGCAGCTTGAGGGGAGTACGGACTGAAGCTTTCTTT
CDR3aa: CASSLRGVRTEAFF

abundance: .
d_gene: TRBD2
v_gene: TRBV19
j_gene: TRBJ2-5
CDR3nt: TGTGCCAGTAGTATAGAGGCTAGCGGGACGAGGACCCAGTACTTC
CDR3aa: CASSIEASGTRTQYF

abundance: .
d_gene: TRBD2
v_gene: TRBV7-2
j_gene: TRBJ2-1
CDR3nt: TGTGCCAGCAGCGACCACGGACTAGCGGGAGCCGTTGAGCAGTTCTTC
CDR3aa: CASSDHGLAGAVEQFF

abundance: few
d_gene: TRBD1
v_gene: TRBV7-9
j_gene: TRBJ2-7
CDR3nt: TGTGCCAGCAGCCCTGGACAGGGGGACCAGCAGTACTTC
CDR3aa: CASSPGQGDQQYF

abundance: .
d_gene: .
v_gene: TRBV27
j_gene: TRBJ2-1
CDR3nt: TGTGCCAGCAGTTTGGGAGCGGGCCTTGTCGATGAGCAGTTCTTC
CDR3aa: CASSLGAGLVDEQFF

abundance: medium-sized
d_gene: .
v_gene: TRBV10-2
j_gene: TRBJ1-1
CDR3nt: TGCGCCAGCAGTGAGACGGGACACCTCACTGAAGCTTTCTTT
CDR3aa: CASSETGHLTEAFF

abundance: .
d_gene: TRBD1
v_gene: TRBV7-6
j_gene: TRBJ2-5
CDR3nt: TGTGCCAGCAGCTTAGGACAGGGGGAAGGGGGGACCCAGTACTTC
CDR3aa: CASSLGQGEGGTQYF

abundance: few
d_gene: .
v_gene: TRBV2
j_gene: TRBJ1-1
CDR3nt: TGTGCAGCAGTGGCCAGGATTAACAGCGAAGCTTTCTTT
CDR3aa: CAAVARINSEAFF

abundance: .
d_gene: TRBD1
v_gene: TRBV7-9
j_gene: TRBJ1-1
CDR3nt: TGTGCCAGCAGCTTTTCCTTGACAGGGGGAAATGAAGCTTTCTTT
CDR3aa: CASSFSLTGGNEAFF

abundance: .
d_gene: .
v_gene: TRBV4-2
j_gene: TRBJ2-2
CDR3nt: TGTGCCAGCAGCCAATCTGTGTTAGCGGCGGTCGGGGAGCTGTTTTTT
CDR3aa: CASSQSVLAAVGELFF

abundance: once
d_gene: .
v_gene: TRBV5-2
j_gene: TRBJ1-2
CDR3nt: TGTGCCAGCAATAAAGTGGGAGTACGAAAGACCTATGGCTACACCTTC
CDR3aa: CASNKVGVRKTYGYTF

abundance: once
d_gene: .
v_gene: TRBV6-6
j_gene: TRBJ1-5
CDR3nt: TGTGCCAGCACTTTCCGGGGCCTGGATCAGCCCCAGCATTTT
CDR3aa: CASTFRGLDQPQHF

abundance: once
d_gene: .
v_gene: TRBV7-9
j_gene: TRBJ2-5
CDR3nt: TGTGCCAGCGGAGGGCCCGCGGATACCCAGTACTTC
CDR3aa: CASGGPADTQYF